The present T cell receptor beta chain was sequenced within a study of blood T cell repertoires in COVID-19. In the study overall: Samples came from the United States, Italy and Spain, spanning acute and convalescent COVID-19.

The table lists this clone with a count of one. The V gene's germline CDR1 is LNHDA and CDR2 SQIVND (reference sequence). With 5 bases removed from V and 2 bases from J, the gap between germline ends came to 25 bases. The CDR3 has 19 amino acids. Original processing methods: Reference gene primer amplification yielded estimated nucleated cell counts. Produced via immunoSEQ multiplex PCR; TCRdb's table is partial and in-frame only. That table is the source of V, J and clone size, and D and trimming were worked out from the DNA. The sample carries about 190,000 clones, around 89% recorded once. Sequencing was done on a sample of peripheral blood. The chain combines TRBV19 with TRBJ2-1; the D call may be TRBD1 or TRBD2 (9 bases each). This TCR was sampled from a man aged 45-65 years with acute or convalescent COVID-19. CDR3 nucleotide sequence: TGTGCCAGTAGTTACCGGGACAGGGCACTAGCGGGCCCCTACAATGAGCAGTTCTTC. Its translation: CASSYRDRALAGPYNEQFF.